This section outlines one T cell receptor beta chain sequence together with its context. Antigen: not known. The protocol was immunoSEQ multiplex PCR, while the TCRdb copy is restricted to in-frame clones and leaves out a portion. The sample has about 2.1 million clones; 93% are singletons. In the naive CD8 group, cells lacked CD45RO and were positively selected for CCR7, so terminally differentiated effector memory CD45RA+ cells were left out. The record originates from a study of shared clonotypes between healthy human individuals. Study-wide context: Participating donors consisted of a couple of women and a few men aged 18 to 49.

Germline-derived CDR1 and CDR2 are SGHVS and FNYEAQ. The CDR3 loop spans 14 amino acids. Trimming took 5 bases from V and 2 from J, leaving 12 bases between them. Study-level results: Expectations were that clonotype sharing among donors would be affected by sequencing depth. Sampling covered nothing but blood. Tissue TCR repertoires likely differ from those found in blood.

The TCR was taken from a young man in good health. Some clones in this sample may be carry-over from other donors' samples. The chain has TRBV7-6 and TRBJ1-2; D is uncertain. Sequencing was done on a sample of naive CD8+ T cells from PBMCs. The chain's CDR3 is CASSPGRGNYGYTF. CDR3 DNA sequence: TGTGCCAGCAGCCCCGGCCGAGGCAACTATGGCTACACCTTC. Based on the CDR3 plus reference TRBV7-6 and TRBJ1-2, the full variable domain is GAGVSQSPRYKVTKRGQDVALRCDPISGHVSLYWYRQALGQGPEFLTYFNYEAQQDKSGLPNDRFSAERPEGSISTLTIQRTEQRDSAMYRCASSPGRGNYGYTFGSGTRLTVV.